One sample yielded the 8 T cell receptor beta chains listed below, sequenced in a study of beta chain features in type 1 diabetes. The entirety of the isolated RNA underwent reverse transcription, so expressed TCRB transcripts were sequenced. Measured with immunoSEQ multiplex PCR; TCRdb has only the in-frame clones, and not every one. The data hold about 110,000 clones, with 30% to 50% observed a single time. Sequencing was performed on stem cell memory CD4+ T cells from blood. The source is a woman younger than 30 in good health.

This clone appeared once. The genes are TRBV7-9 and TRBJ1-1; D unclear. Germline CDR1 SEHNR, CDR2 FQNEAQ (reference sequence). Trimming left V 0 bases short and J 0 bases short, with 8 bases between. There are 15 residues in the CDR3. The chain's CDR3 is CASSLAATLNTEAFF. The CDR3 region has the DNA TGTGCCAGCAGCTTAGCTGCGACACTGAACACTGAAGCTTTCTTT.

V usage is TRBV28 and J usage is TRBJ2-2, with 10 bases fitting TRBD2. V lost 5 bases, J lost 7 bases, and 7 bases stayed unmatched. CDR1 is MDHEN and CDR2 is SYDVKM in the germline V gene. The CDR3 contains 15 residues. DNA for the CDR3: TGTGCCAGCAGTAGTACTAGCGGGACGGTCGGGGAGCTGTTTTTT. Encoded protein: CASSSTSGTVGELFF. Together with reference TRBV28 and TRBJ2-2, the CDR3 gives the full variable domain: DVKVTQSSRYLVKRTGEKVFLECVQDMDHENMFWYRQDPGLGLRLIYFSYDVKMKEKGDIPEGYSVSREKKERFSLILESASTNQTSMYLCASSSTSGTVGELFFGEGSRLTVL.

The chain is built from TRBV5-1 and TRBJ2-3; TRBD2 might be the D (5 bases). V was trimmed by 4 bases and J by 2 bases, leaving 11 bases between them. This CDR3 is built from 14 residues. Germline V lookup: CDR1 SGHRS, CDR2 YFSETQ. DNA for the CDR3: TGCGCCAGCAGCAGATTAGCGTCCACAGATACGCAGTATTTT. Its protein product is CASSRLASTDTQYF.

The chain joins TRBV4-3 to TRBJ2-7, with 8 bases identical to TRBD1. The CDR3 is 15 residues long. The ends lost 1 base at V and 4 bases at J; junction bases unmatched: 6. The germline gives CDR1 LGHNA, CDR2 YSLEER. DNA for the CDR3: TGCGCCAGCAGCCAAGCTGGACAGGGTTTTTACGAGCAGTACTTC. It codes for CASSQAGQGFYEQYF.

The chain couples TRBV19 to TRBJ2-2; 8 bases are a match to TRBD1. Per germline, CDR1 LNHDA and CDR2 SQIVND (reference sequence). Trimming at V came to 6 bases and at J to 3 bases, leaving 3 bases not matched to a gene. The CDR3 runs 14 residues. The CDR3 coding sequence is TGTGCCAGTAGAGGGACAGGAGACACCGGGGAGCTGTTTTTT. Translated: CASRGTGDTGELFF.

The CDR3 loop reads CASSSRGPIRGYTF. CDR3 in DNA: TGTGCCAGCAGTTCGAGGGGGCCTATTCGAGGCTACACCTTC. The J gene is TRBJ1-2, the V gene TRBV27; 7 bases align to TRBD1. The V segment lost 4 bases and the J segment 8 bases; nucleotides outside the gene matches: 10. The CDR3 has 14 residues. CDR1 and CDR2 from the germline V gene are MNHEY and SMNVEV (reference sequence).

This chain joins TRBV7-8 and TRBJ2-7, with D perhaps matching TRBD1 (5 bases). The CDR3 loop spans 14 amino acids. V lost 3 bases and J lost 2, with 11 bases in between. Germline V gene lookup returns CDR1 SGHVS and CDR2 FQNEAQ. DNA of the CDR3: TGTGCCAGCAGCTTCACTGGGGCCGCCTACGAGCAGTACTTC. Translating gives CASSFTGAAYEQYF.

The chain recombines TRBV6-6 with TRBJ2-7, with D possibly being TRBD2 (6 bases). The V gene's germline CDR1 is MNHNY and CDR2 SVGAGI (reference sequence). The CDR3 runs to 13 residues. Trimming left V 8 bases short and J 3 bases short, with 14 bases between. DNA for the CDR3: TGTGCCAGCGACCGGGACGGGGGCTACGAGCAGTACTTC. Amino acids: CASDRDGGYEQYF.